This entry lists 10 T cell receptor beta chains sequenced from one sample in a study of CD8 T cells in ankylosing spondylitis. TCRdb called the 5' RACE reads again in MiXCR, with one record for every CDR3 protein. The sample has under 250,000 distinct CDR3 sequences, roughly 8.2% seen once. Sequencing used blood, either unsorted or a sorted T cell fraction (not recorded which). Source of these receptors: a female donor with ankylosing spondylitis or in good health (not recorded which).

This clonotype appeared a few times. The chain combines TRBV7-9 with TRBJ2-3; D gene unclear. This CDR3 contains 12 residues. Germline V CDR1 and CDR2: SEHNR, FQNEAQ (reference sequence). Trimming pared 5 bases from V and 4 bases from J, leaving 7 bases between. This CDR3 reads CASSPLSDTQYF. In DNA form, the CDR3 reads TGTGCCAGCAGCCCCTTGTCAGATACGCAGTATTTT.

This clonotype showed up many times. The J gene is TRBJ1-1, the V gene TRBV11-3; the D gene is possibly TRBD1 (5 bases). Between the trimmed V and J ends, which lost 1 base and 0 bases, there was a span of 12 bases. The CDR3 consists of 16 residues. In germline, CDR1 is SGHNT, CDR2 YENEEA. In nucleotides, the CDR3 is TGTGCCAGCAGCTTAGGAAGGACAAACATGAACACTGAAGCTTTCTTT. Encoded protein: CASSLGRTNMNTEAFF.

This clonotype was seen many times. This sequence joins TRBV6-5 and TRBJ2-2; D is possibly TRBD1 (6 bases). CDR1 and CDR2 (germline): MNHEY, SVGAGI. Trimming removed 2 bases at V and 5 bases at J, with 9 bases between. The CDR3 runs 14 residues. The CDR3, as DNA: TGTGCCAGCAGTTACCAAACAGGGACCGGGGAGCTGTTTTTT. Its translation is CASSYQTGTGELFF.

The sample holds many counts of this clonotype. The V gene is TRBV20-1, the J gene TRBJ2-3; D remains unclear. The CDR3 covers 14 residues. Germline CDR1 reads DFQATT; CDR2 reads SNEGSKA (reference sequence). Trimming took off 1 base at V and 3 bases at J, with 11 bases between the two ends. The CDR3 DNA reads as TGCAGTGCTAGAGGTAGAAGCCTAACAGATACGCAGTATTTT. Protein product: CSARGRSLTDTQYF.

This clonotype was seen ten or more times. This rearrangement joins TRBV20-1 to TRBJ2-5; D not certain. V was clipped by 3 bases and J by 5 bases, with 10 bases between them. The CDR3 has 12 residues. Germline V gene lookup returns CDR1 DFQATT and CDR2 SNEGSKA (reference sequence). This chain's CDR3 is CSASRRKETQYF. CDR3 sequence (DNA): TGCAGTGCTAGTCGCAGGAAGGAGACCCAGTACTTC.

This clonotype was seen a handful of times. The V gene is TRBV28, the J gene TRBJ1-1, with 7 positions matching TRBD1. The junction had 7 bases not matched to a gene; V was cut back by 6 bases and J by 0 bases. Germline V gene lookup returns CDR1 MDHEN and CDR2 SYDVKM. This CDR3 region has 15 residues. CDR3 in DNA: TGTGCCAGCAGGGCCGGGACAGCAATGAACACTGAAGCTTTCTTT. This translates into CASRAGTAMNTEAFF.

This clonotype was counted at least ten times. The chain employs TRBV20-1 and TRBJ1-1; a weak D match, TRBD1 (6 bases). This CDR3 spans 15 amino acids. V gave up 1 base and J gave up 0 bases, with 12 bases separating them. In germline, CDR1 is DFQATT, CDR2 SNEGSKA (reference sequence). This CDR3 is CSARVRGFMNTEAFF. The DNA of the CDR3 is TGCAGTGCTAGAGTCAGGGGATTCATGAACACTGAAGCTTTCTTT.

There are a few counts of this clonotype. J is TRBJ2-7 and V is TRBV5-4; no firm D call. Germline CDR1 and CDR2: SGHNT and YYREEE (reference sequence). The V end lost 0 bases, the J end lost 10 bases, and 17 bases lay between the germline ends. The CDR3 loop spans 14 amino acids. As DNA, the CDR3 is TGTGCCAGCAGCTTGGGAAGCGCCGAAGCCCCCCAGTACTTC. The encoded protein is CASSLGSAEAPQYF.

The chain employs TRBV2 and TRBJ2-3, with D possibly being TRBD1 (5 bases). Trimming left V 6 bases short and J 2 bases short, with 9 bases between. The CDR3 spans 13 residues. The germline V gene encodes CDR1 SNHLY and CDR2 FYNNEI. The CDR3 DNA sequence: TGTGCCAGCAGGACAGTTTTCACAGATACGCAGTATTTT. Encoded protein: CASRTVFTDTQYF.

This clonotype was seen many times. This rearrangement joins TRBV7-3 to TRBJ1-1; tentative D call: TRBD1 (5 bases). The germline gives CDR1 SGHTA, CDR2 FQGTGA. The ends were cut back, 5 bases at V and 6 bases at J, with 19 bases in the middle. This CDR3 has 15 amino acids. This CDR3 reads CASSPPGGKAPEAFF. The CDR3 nucleotides are TGTGCCAGCAGCCCCCCGGGGGGGAAGGCCCCTGAAGCTTTCTTT.